This T cell receptor beta chain was obtained from a study of T cell responses to AZD1222 COVID-19 vaccine. Overall study: Pooled samples include second doses given at about 4 or 12 weeks. Study-level findings and limits: The sample set comprised mostly white British donors with more females, and clonal diversity was possibly underestimated. Only a handful of AZD1222 recipients were seropositive at baseline. CD4 TCRs covered the whole spike, strongest at regions 160-218 and 743-854.

A word on this clone: Its antigen is still unknown.

This table comes from immunoSEQ multiplex PCR, and its TCRdb copy is limited to in-frame clones, with some not included. The sample comprises roughly 71,000 clones, roughly 85% of which are singletons, and 20% rests with the top ten. The source was peripheral blood, collected on day 0 of AZD1222 vaccination. The receptor's source is an adult in good health.

The CDR3 region has the DNA TGTGCCAGCAGCTTATCTTACAGGGGGCAAGGCTACACCTTC. Amino acids: CASSLSYRGQGYTF. This chain joins TRBV7-8 and TRBJ1-2, with 9 bases fitting TRBD1. The CDR3 sequence is 14 residues long. Germline trimming cut 2 bases from V and 8 bases from J; bases unmatched to any gene: 6. CDR1 is SGHVS, CDR2 FQNEAQ, per germline. Based on the CDR3 plus reference TRBV7-8 and TRBJ1-2, the full variable domain is GAGVSQSPRYKVAKRGQDVALRCDPISGHVSLFWYQQALGQGPEFLTYFQNEAQLDKSGLPSDRFFAERPEGSVSTLKIQRTQQEDSAVYLCASSLSYRGQGYTFGSGTRLTVV.